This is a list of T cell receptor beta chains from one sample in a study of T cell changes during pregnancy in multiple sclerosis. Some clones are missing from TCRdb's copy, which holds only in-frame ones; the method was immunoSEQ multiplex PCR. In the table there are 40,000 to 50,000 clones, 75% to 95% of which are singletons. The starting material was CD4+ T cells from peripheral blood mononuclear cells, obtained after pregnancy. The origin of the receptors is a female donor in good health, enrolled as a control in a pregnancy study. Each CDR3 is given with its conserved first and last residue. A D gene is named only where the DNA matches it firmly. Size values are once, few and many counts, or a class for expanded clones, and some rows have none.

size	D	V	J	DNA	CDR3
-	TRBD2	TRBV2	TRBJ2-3	TGTGCCAGCAGTGTTAGCGGGGGTGATAATACGCAGTATTTT	CASSVSGGDNTQYF
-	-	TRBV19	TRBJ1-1	TGTGCCAGTACAACAGGGACTGAAGCTTTCTTT	CASTTGTEAFF
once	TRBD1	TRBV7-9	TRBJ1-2	TGTGCCAGCACCGTCGGGGACAGGGGGCTATATGGCTACACCTTC	CASTVGDRGLYGYTF
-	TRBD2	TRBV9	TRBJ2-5	TGTGCCAGCAGCGCCAACCCGGGACTAGCGGGCCAAGAGACCCAGTACTTC	CASSANPGLAGQETQYF
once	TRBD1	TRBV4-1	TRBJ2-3	TGCGCCAGCAGCCAAGGAAGAACAGGGGGATTCCCAGATACGCAGTATTTT	CASSQGRTGGFPDTQYF
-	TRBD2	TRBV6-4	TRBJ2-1	TGTGCCAGCAGTGTTTCTAGCGGCTCCTACAATGAGCAGTTCTTC	CASSVSSGSYNEQFF
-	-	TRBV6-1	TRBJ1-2	TGTGCCAGCAGTGAAGAGAGGGTGGGCTATGGCTACACCTTC	CASSEERVGYGYTF
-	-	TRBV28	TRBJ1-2	TGTGCCAGCAGGACAGGAGGCTATGGCTACACCTTC	CASRTGGYGYTF
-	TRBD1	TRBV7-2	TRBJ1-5	TGTGCCAGCAGCTTATCAGGGGGTAGCAATCAGCCCCAGCATTTT	CASSLSGGSNQPQHF
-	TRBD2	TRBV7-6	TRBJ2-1	TGTGCCAGCAGTCAATATGCCGGTAGCGGGGGGGGGTACAATGAGCAGTTCTTC	CASSQYAGSGGGYNEQFF
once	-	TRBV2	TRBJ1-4	TGTGCCAGCAGTGACTATGAAAAACTGTTTTTT	CASSDYEKLFF
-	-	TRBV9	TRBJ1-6	TGTGCCAGCAGCGTCGAAGTTCGGGGGGCCAATTCACCCCTCCACTTT	CASSVEVRGANSPLHF
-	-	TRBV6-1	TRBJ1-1	TGTGCCAGCAGTCTGGAGGGCTTGAACACTGAAGCTTTCTTT	CASSLEGLNTEAFF
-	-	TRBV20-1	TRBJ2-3	TGCAGTGCTACGCGGGTAGATACGCAGTATTTT	CSATRVDTQYF
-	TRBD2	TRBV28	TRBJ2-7	TGTGCCAGCACCCCTTCCGGACAGGTTTTAGCGGGAGGTCCCTACGAGCAGTACTTC	CASTPSGQVLAGGPYEQYF
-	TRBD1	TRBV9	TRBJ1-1	TGTGCCAGCAGCCCGCGACAGGGATTGGACACTGAAGCTTTCTTT	CASSPRQGLDTEAFF
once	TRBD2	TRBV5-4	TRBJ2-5	TGTGCCAGCAGCCCCTCTAGCGGATTCCAAGAGACCCAGTACTTC	CASSPSSGFQETQYF
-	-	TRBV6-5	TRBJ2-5	TGTGCCAGCAGTTATTACGACTATCGTCGATCAGAGACCCAGTACTTC	CASSYYDYRRSETQYF
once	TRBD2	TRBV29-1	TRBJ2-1	TGCAGCGTTGAAGATCGTCGGGAGGGCCTCTACAATGAGCAGTTCTTC	CSVEDRREGLYNEQFF
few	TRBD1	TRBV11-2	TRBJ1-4	TGTGCCAGCAGCCCGAGGGGGCTGGCTAATGAAAAACTGTTTTTT	CASSPRGLANEKLFF
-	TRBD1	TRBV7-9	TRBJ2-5	TGTGCCAGCAGCCTCGACAGGGTGGACTGGGAGACCCAGTACTTC	CASSLDRVDWETQYF
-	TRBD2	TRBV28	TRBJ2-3	TGTGCCAGCAGTGGGGGGGTCACAGATACGCAGTATTTT	CASSGGVTDTQYF
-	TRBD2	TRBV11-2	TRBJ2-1	TGTGCCAGCAGCGACCGAGGGTGGCGGGGGGCCGTCGATGAGCAGTTCTTC	CASSDRGWRGAVDEQFF
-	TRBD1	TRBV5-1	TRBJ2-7	TGCGCCAGCAGCTCCGCCAGGGGGCTTCCCCCCTACGAGCAGTACTTC	CASSSARGLPPYEQYF
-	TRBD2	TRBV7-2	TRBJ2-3	TGTGCCAGCAGCTTCCAACCAGGACTAGCGGGAGTGACAGATACGCAGTATTTT	CASSFQPGLAGVTDTQYF
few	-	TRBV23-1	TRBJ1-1	TGCGCCAGCAGTCAATCGCAGTCTAGGCGAAGAGGGACTGAAGCTTTCTTT	CASSQSQSRRRGTEAFF
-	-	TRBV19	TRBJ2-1	TGTGCCAGTAGTATAGGAGGCGTCGGAGGACGAGAGCAGTTCTTC	CASSIGGVGGREQFF
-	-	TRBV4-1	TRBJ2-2	TGCGCCAGCAGCCAAGTGGCACAGGGCACCACCGGGGAGCTGTTTTTT	CASSQVAQGTTGELFF
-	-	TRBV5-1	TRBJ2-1	TGCGCCAGCAGCTTGGGGCAGGGGTATTACAATGAGCAGTTCTTC	CASSLGQGYYNEQFF
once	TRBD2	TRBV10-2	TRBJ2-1	TGCGCCAGCAGTACCGGTACTAGCGGGGGTGTTAATGAGCAGTTCTTC	CASSTGTSGGVNEQFF
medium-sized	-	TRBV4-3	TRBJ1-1	TGCGCCAGCAGCCAAGTGGGCGCAGAAAATACTGAAGCTTTCTTT	CASSQVGAENTEAFF
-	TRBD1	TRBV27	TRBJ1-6	TGTGCCAGCAGTTTATTCCCGGACAGGGGGTCACCCCTCCACTTT	CASSLFPDRGSPLHF
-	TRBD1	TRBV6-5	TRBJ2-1	TGTGCCAGCAGTCCCTCGGGACAGCGATACAATGAGCAGTTCTTC	CASSPSGQRYNEQFF
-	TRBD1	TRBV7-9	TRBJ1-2	TGTGCCAGCAGCTTCAGGGGGCCCTATGGCTACACCTTC	CASSFRGPYGYTF
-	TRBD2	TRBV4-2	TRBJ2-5	TGTGCCAGCAGCCCCGGACTAGCGGGGTTCCAAGAGACCCAGTACTTC	CASSPGLAGFQETQYF
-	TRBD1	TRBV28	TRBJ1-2	TGTGCCAGCAATACGGGACAGGGGTCCCTAGTTACCTTC	CASNTGQGSLVTF
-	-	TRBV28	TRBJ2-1	TGTGCCAGCAGTCTAGGACAAAGACGGCAGTTCTTC	CASSLGQRRQFF
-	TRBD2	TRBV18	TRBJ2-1	TGTGCCAGCTCACCCCTAGCGGGAGCCTACAATGAGCAGTTCTTC	CASSPLAGAYNEQFF
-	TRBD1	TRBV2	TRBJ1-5	TGTGCCAGCAGTGTCCGGACAGGGAATCAGCCCCAGCATTTT	CASSVRTGNQPQHF
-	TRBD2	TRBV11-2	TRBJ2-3	TGTGCCAGCAGCTTAGCAGCGGGAGCCACAGATACGCAGTATTTT	CASSLAAGATDTQYF
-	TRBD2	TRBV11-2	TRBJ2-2	TGTGCCAGCACCGTAGGACTAGCGGGAGGCCTCAGGCGGGAGCTGTTTTTT	CASTVGLAGGLRRELFF
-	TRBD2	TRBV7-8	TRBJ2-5	TGTGCCAGCAGCTTAGGGCGGGGGGGGGAGACCCAGTACTTC	CASSLGRGGETQYF
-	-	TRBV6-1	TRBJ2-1	TGTGCCAGCGAGCTTACCCGGTACAATGAGCAGTTCTTC	CASELTRYNEQFF
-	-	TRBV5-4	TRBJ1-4	TGTGCCAGCAGCTTGATAGCGGGAGGAACTAATGAAAAACTGTTTTTT	CASSLIAGGTNEKLFF
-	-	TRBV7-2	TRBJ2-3	TGTGCCAGCAGCTTAGGAGGGAGCGGGTTGGGAACAGATACGCAGTATTTT	CASSLGGSGLGTDTQYF
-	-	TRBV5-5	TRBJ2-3	TGTGCCAGCAGCTTGGTAGGACTCAGCACAGATACGCAGTATTTT	CASSLVGLSTDTQYF
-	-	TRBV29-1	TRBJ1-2	TGCAGCGTTGGAGACACTAACTATGGCTACACCTTC	CSVGDTNYGYTF
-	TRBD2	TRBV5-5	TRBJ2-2	TGTGCCAGCAGCTTGGATCCGGGAGGGGGAACCGGGGAGCTGTTTTTT	CASSLDPGGGTGELFF
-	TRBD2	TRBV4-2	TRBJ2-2	TGTGCCAGCAGCCAAGATCTGGCTAGCGGGACCACCGGGGAGCTGTTTTTT	CASSQDLASGTTGELFF
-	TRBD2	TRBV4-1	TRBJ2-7	TGCGCCAGCAGCCAAGGACTAGCGGGAGGCTACGAGCAGTACTTC	CASSQGLAGGYEQYF
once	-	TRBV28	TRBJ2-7	TGTGCCAGCATTCCGCGACTCCCATTCTCCTACGAGCAGTACTTC	CASIPRLPFSYEQYF
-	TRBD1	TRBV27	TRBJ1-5	TGTGCCAGCAGTTTAGGAACAGGGGGGAATCAGCCCCAGCATTTT	CASSLGTGGNQPQHF
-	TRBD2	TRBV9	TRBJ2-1	TGTGCCAGCAGCGTAGGAGAGCGGGGGAACAATGAGCAGTTCTTC	CASSVGERGNNEQFF
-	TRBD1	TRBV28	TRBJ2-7	TGTGCCAGCAGTTTATCCCGGACAGGGTCCTACGAGCAGTACTTC	CASSLSRTGSYEQYF